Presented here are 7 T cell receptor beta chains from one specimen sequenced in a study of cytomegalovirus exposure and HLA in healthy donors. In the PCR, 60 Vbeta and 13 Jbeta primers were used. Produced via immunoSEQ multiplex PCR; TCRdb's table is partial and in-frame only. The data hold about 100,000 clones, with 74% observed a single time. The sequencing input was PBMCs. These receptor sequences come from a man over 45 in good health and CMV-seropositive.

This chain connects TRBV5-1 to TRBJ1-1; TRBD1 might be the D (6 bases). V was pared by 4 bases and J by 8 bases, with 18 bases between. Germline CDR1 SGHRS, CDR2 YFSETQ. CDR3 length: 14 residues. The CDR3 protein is CASSPFRGKQEAFF. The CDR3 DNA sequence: TGCGCCAGCAGCCCTTTCAGGGGTAAGCAGGAAGCTTTCTTT.

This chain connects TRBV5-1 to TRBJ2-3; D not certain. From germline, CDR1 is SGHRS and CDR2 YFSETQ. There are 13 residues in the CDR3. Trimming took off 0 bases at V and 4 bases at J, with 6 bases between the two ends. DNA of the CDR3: TGCGCCAGCAGCTTGGGACTCGCAGATACGCAGTATTTT. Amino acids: CASSLGLADTQYF. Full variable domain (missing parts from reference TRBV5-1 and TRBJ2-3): KAGVTQTPRYLIKTRGQQVTLSCSPISGHRSVSWYQQTPGQGLQFLFEYFSETQRNKGNFPGRFSGRQFSNSRSEMNVSTLELGDSALYLCASSLGLADTQYFGPGTRLTVL.

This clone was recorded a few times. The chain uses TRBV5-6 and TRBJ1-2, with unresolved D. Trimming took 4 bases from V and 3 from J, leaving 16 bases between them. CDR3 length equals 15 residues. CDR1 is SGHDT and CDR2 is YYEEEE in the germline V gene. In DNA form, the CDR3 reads TGTGCCAGCAGCCGCGGGCTTTCAGGAGACTATGGCTACACCTTC. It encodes CASSRGLSGDYGYTF. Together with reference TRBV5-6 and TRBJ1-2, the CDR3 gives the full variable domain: DAGVTQSPTHLIKTRGQQVTLRCSPKSGHDTVSWYQQALGQGPQFIFQYYEEEERQRGNFPDRFSGHQFPNYSSELNVNALLLGDSALYLCASSRGLSGDYGYTFGSGTRLTVV.

The CDR3 nucleotides read TGTGCCACCAGCGGGACAGGGGGCATTAACAATGAGCAGTTCTTC. Translated, it gives CATSGTGGINNEQFF. This chain joins TRBV15 and TRBJ2-1, with 12 positions matching TRBD1. Germline V gene sequence: CDR1 LNHNV, CDR2 YYDKDF (reference sequence). The CDR3 has 15 amino acids. V was clipped by 5 bases and J by 5 bases; unmatched bases: 4.

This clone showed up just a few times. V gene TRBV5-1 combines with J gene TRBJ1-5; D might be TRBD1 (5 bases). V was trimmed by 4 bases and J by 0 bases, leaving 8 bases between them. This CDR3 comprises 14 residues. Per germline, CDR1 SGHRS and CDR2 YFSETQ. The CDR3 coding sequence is TGCGCCAGCAGCGTGGGACTTAGCAATCAGCCCCAGCATTTT. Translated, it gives CASSVGLSNQPQHF.

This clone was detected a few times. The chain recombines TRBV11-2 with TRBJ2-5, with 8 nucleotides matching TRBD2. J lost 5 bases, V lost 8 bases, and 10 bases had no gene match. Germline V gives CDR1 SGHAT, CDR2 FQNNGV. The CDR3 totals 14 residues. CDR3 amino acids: CASLREGQGETQYF. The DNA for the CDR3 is TGTGCCAGCTTACGGGAGGGCCAAGGGGAGACCCAGTACTTC.

The CDR3 sequence is CASSENSQFYTF. In nucleotides, the CDR3 is TGTGCCAGCAGTGAAAACAGCCAATTCTACACCTTC. This chain connects TRBV6-1 to TRBJ1-2; D not resolved. Germline lookup yields CDR1 MNHNS and CDR2 SASEGT. The CDR3 has 12 residues. Trimming took 2 bases from V and 10 from J, leaving 11 bases between them.